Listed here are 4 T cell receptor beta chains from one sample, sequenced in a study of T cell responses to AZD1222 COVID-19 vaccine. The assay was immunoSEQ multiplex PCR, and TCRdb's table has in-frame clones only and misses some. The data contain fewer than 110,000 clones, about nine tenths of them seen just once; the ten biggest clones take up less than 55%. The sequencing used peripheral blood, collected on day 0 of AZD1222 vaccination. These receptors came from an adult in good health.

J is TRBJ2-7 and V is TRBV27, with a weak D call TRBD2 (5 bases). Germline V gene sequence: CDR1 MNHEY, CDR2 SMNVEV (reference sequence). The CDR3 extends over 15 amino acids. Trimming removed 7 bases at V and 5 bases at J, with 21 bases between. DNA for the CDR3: TGTGCCAGCACCACCCCCACGAGCGGAGCCCACGAGCAGTACTTC. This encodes CASTTPTSGAHEQYF.

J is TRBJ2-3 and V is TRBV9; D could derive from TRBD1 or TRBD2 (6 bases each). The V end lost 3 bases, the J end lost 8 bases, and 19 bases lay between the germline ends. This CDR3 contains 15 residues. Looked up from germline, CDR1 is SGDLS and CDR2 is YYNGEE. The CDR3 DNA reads TGTGCCAGCAGCGAGGGGGGACAAGGGACCGGTACGCAGTATTTT. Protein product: CASSEGGQGTGTQYF.

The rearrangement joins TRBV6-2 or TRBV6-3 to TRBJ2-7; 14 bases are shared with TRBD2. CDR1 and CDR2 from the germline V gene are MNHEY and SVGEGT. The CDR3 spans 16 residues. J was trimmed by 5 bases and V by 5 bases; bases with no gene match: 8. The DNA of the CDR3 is TGTGCCAGCAGTACTGGACTAGCGGGAGGTGACGACGAGCAGTACTTC. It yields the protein CASSTGLAGGDDEQYF.

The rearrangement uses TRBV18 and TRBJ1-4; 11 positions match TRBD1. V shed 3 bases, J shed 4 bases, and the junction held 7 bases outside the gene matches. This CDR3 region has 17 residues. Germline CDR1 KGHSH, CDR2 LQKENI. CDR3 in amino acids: CASSPLGTGGGNEKLFF. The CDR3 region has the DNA TGTGCCAGCTCACCCCTGGGGACAGGGGGTGGTAATGAAAAACTGTTTTTT.